Shown below are 21 T cell receptor beta chains from a single sample sequenced in a study of blood T cell repertoires in COVID-19. Using immunoSEQ multiplex PCR, the repertoire was profiled, and TCRdb retains in-frame clones only, with some absent. The table includes roughly 170,000 clones, more than 70% detected once. Sequencing was carried out using PBMCs or T cells enriched from blood (not recorded which). The receptor set was obtained from a man in his sixties who had recovered from COVID-19.

The chain carries TRBV12-3 or TRBV12-4 and TRBJ1-2; D not resolved. V was clipped by 6 bases and J by 9 bases, with 14 bases between them. The CDR3 extends over 12 amino acids. CDR3 in DNA: TGTGCCAGCAGCTTTACTGAGGTTAGCTACACCTTC. It is translated as CASSFTEVSYTF.

This rearrangement joins TRBV7-9 to TRBJ2-3; TRBD2 aligns across 8 bases. This CDR3 spans 18 amino acids. CDR1 and CDR2 from the germline V gene are SEHNR and FQNEAQ (reference sequence). The junction had 13 bases not matched to a gene; V was cut back by 4 bases and J by 1 base. CDR3 loop: CASSSAILAGGGTDTQYF. The CDR3 coding sequence is TGTGCCAGCAGCTCCGCCATTCTGGCGGGGGGAGGCACAGATACGCAGTATTTT.

The chain is built from TRBV7-9 and TRBJ1-4; D is uncertain. The CDR3 runs to 15 residues. CDR1 is SEHNR and CDR2 is FQNEAQ in the germline V gene (reference sequence). V lost 4 bases to trimming and J lost 5 bases, with 14 bases between them. The CDR3 sequence is CASSSPMRVNEKLFF. The CDR3 DNA reads TGTGCCAGCAGCTCGCCGATGCGAGTAAATGAAAAACTGTTTTTT.

The chain has TRBV30 and TRBJ1-6; the match to TRBD1 covers 7 bases. Germline lookup yields CDR1 GTSNPN and CDR2 SVGIG (reference sequence). The ends lost 0 bases at V and 10 bases at J; junction bases unmatched: 6. The CDR3 has 14 amino acids. The CDR3 bases are TGTGCCTGGAGTGTACAGGGGTTCCGCTCACCCCTCCACTTT. Its translation: CAWSVQGFRSPLHF.

The genes are TRBV6-5 and TRBJ2-5, with a weak D call TRBD1 (6 bases). Looked up from germline, CDR1 is MNHEY and CDR2 is SVGAGI. V lost 0 bases to trimming and J lost 1 base, with 12 bases between them. The CDR3 is 16 amino acids. Here the CDR3 DNA reads TGTGCCAGCAGTTACTCGGGGGCAGGGGTCCAAGAGACCCAGTACTTC. Translating it yields CASSYSGAGVQETQYF.

A single count supports this clone. Germline and junction disagree at one end, which may indicate a read error. This rearrangement joins TRBV7-7 to TRBJ2-2, with 8 positions matching TRBD2. Germline lookup yields CDR1 SSHAT and CDR2 FNYEAQ (reference sequence). The CDR3 has 17 residues. The CDR3 nucleotides read TGTGCTAGCAGCTTAGTCGGGACTAGACCTTATACCGGGGAGCTGTTTTTT. Its protein is CASSLVGTRPYTGELFF.

This clone was observed a handful of times. The V and J genes are TRBV5-1 and TRBJ2-1, with 7 bases identical to TRBD1. Trimming cost V 3 bases and J 4 bases; bases outside gene matches: 7. The germline gives CDR1 SGHRS, CDR2 YFSETQ. CDR3 length: 15 residues. This CDR3 reads CASSSGQRLYNEQFF. In nucleotides, the CDR3 is TGCGCCAGCAGCTCGGGACAGAGACTTTACAATGAGCAGTTCTTC.

This chain links TRBV7-9 with TRBJ2-7; TRBD2 agrees at 10 bases. The CDR3 loop spans 13 amino acids. Germline V gene data show CDR1 as SEHNR and CDR2 as FQNEAQ (reference sequence). Germline trimming cut 2 bases from V and 7 bases from J; bases unmatched to any gene: 2. The CDR3 DNA reads TGTGCCAGCAGCTTACTAGCGGGAGAGGAGCAGTACTTC. Residues: CASSLLAGEEQYF.

The chain uses TRBV5-1 and TRBJ1-4; maybe TRBD1 (6 bases). The germline V and J ends were trimmed by 4 bases and 5 bases, with 12 bases remaining between them. The CDR3 sequence is 14 residues long. Looked up from germline, CDR1 is SGHRS and CDR2 is YFSETQ. This CDR3 reads CASSQGGLNEKLFF. CDR3 in DNA: TGCGCCAGCAGCCAAGGGGGTTTAAATGAAAAACTGTTTTTT.

J is TRBJ1-4 and V is TRBV5-1; TRBD1 might be the D (6 bases). Between the trimmed V and J ends, which lost 0 bases and 7 bases, there was a span of 10 bases. Germline V gene data show CDR1 as SGHRS and CDR2 as YFSETQ. The CDR3 is made up of 14 amino acids. The CDR3 here is CASSLGQASEKLFF. The CDR3 region has the DNA TGCGCCAGCAGCTTGGGACAGGCGTCTGAAAAACTGTTTTTT.

This chain links TRBV5-4 with TRBJ1-2; 8 bases map to TRBD1. The CDR3 consists of 13 residues. V was clipped by 4 bases and J by 10 bases; unmatched bases: 9. The germline V gene encodes CDR1 SGHNT and CDR2 YYREEE (reference sequence). The CDR3: CASSTGTGGDYTF. The CDR3 nucleotides read TGTGCCAGCAGCACTGGGACAGGAGGAGACTACACCTTC.

Judged by abundance, this clone is medium-sized. The chain couples TRBV11-2 to TRBJ2-5, with TRBD2 matching over 9 bases. The CDR3 extends over 16 amino acids. V was clipped by 1 base and J by 4 bases; unmatched bases: 7. From germline, CDR1 is SGHAT and CDR2 FQNNGV. This CDR3 is CASSLGSGGRGETQYF. The CDR3 nucleotides read TGTGCCAGCAGCTTAGGTTCAGGCGGGAGGGGAGAGACCCAGTACTTC.

The chain links TRBV7-8 to TRBJ2-7, with D possibly being TRBD1 (5 bases). Germline loops: CDR1 SGHVS, CDR2 FQNEAQ. The CDR3 loop spans 13 amino acids. Trimming pared 5 bases from V and 6 bases from J, leaving 14 bases between. CDR3 region: CASSLLSQGEQYF. CDR3 DNA sequence: TGTGCCAGCAGCCTCCTCTCGCAGGGCGAGCAGTACTTC.

The CDR3 here is CASSRQGRSYEQYF. The CDR3, as DNA: TGTGCCAGCTCCAGACAGGGACGCTCCTACGAGCAGTACTTC. The V and J genes are TRBV18 and TRBJ2-7, with TRBD1 identical over 7 bases. In germline, CDR1 is KGHSH, CDR2 LQKENI. The V and J ends lost 6 bases and 0 bases, in that order; junction bases with no gene match: 5. The CDR3 extends over 14 amino acids.

The rearrangement links TRBV11-1 to TRBJ2-7, with 8 bases identical to TRBD2. Germline CDR1 SGHAT, CDR2 FQDESV (reference sequence). The CDR3 runs to 13 residues. Trimming cost V 5 bases and J 5 bases; bases outside gene matches: 5. CDR3 residues: CASSLLREDEQYF. CDR3 DNA sequence: TGTGCCAGCAGCCTGCTGCGGGAGGACGAGCAGTACTTC.

The rearrangement joins TRBV29-1 to TRBJ1-2; TRBD1 aligns across 8 bases. The CDR3 runs 15 residues. V was pared by 4 bases and J by 7 bases, with 14 bases of the junction left unmatched. Germline V CDR1 and CDR2: SQVTM, ANQGSEA. CDR3 DNA: TGCAGCGTTGGTTTGATTGGGTTAACAGGGGGTGGCTACACCTTC. Its translation: CSVGLIGLTGGGYTF.

V usage is TRBV27 and J usage is TRBJ2-3, with a tentative D call TRBD1 (6 bases). Germline CDR1 is MNHEY and CDR2 is SMNVEV (reference sequence). V gave up 4 bases and J gave up 0 bases, with 11 bases separating them. The CDR3 is 15 amino acids. The CDR3 sequence: CASSSGTTSTDTQYF. As DNA, the CDR3 is TGTGCCAGCAGTTCCGGGACAACTAGCACAGATACGCAGTATTTT.

V and J are TRBV28 and TRBJ1-2; 12 bases are shared with TRBD1. V shed 4 bases and J 4 bases; nucleotides not matched to a gene: 4. This CDR3 is built from 15 residues. Germline CDR1 reads MDHEN; CDR2 reads SYDVKM. CDR3 residues: CASSSGTGGLYGYTF. CDR3 DNA: TGTGCCAGCAGTTCCGGGACAGGGGGCCTCTATGGCTACACCTTC.

The chain couples TRBV7-6 to TRBJ2-5; 15 bases fit TRBD2. V lost 5 bases, J lost 5 bases, and 6 bases stayed unmatched. Germline-derived CDR1 and CDR2 are SGHVS and FNYEAQ. The CDR3 loop spans 16 amino acids. CDR3 coding DNA: TGTGCCAGCAGCCCAAGAGGGACTAGCGGGGGGGAGACCCAGTACTTC. Its protein product is CASSPRGTSGGETQYF.

The chain recombines TRBV2 with TRBJ2-1; 7 nucleotides agree with TRBD1. In germline, CDR1 is SNHLY, CDR2 FYNNEI. The CDR3 runs 14 residues. After removal of 7 bases from V and 2 bases from J, the junction contained 5 bases not matched to a gene. CDR3 nucleotides: TGTGCCAGCAAGGACAGGACAACCTACAATGAGCAGTTCTTC. Translating gives CASKDRTTYNEQFF.

Here the CDR3 DNA reads TGTGCCAGCAGTCAACCAGGCGGGAGCCCCTCCTACGAGCAGTACTTC. Encoded protein: CASSQPGGSPSYEQYF. The chain is built from TRBV11-2 and TRBJ2-7; 7 nucleotides match TRBD2. The CDR3 has 16 amino acids. Germline values: CDR1 SGHAT, CDR2 FQNNGV. The ends lost 6 bases at V and 0 bases at J; junction bases unmatched: 11.